One sample yielded the 13 T cell receptor beta chains listed below, sequenced in a study of blood T cells in healthy people across ages. Alongside a J-beta primer mix, a sample-barcoded 5' primer served in a second PCR lasting roughly 7 to 12 cycles. From the 5' RACE reads, TCRdb called clonotypes with MiXCR, one entry per CDR3 protein. The sample lists roughly 1 million distinct CDR3 sequences, approximately 25% occurring once. This sample was shared with a second study, whose subject was T cells of mothers and their children.

The specimen was blood. All receptors come from a girl aged 2-10 years in good health.

The V gene is TRBV20-1, the J gene TRBJ2-5, with D possibly being TRBD2 (6 bases). The end of the DNA is better explained by TRBJ2-7, so the J call may be wrong. Germline CDR1 reads DFQATT; CDR2 reads SNEGSKA (reference sequence). The CDR3 is 12 amino acids. The CDR3 DNA reads TGCAGTGCTTCGCGGACTAACTACGAGCAGTACTTC. Protein: CSASRTNYEQYF.

Details on this clonotype: The CDR3 carries no conserved terminal phenylalanine or tryptophan, so it likely arises from a read error. V usage is TRBV29-1 and J usage is TRBJ2-5; 15 nucleotides match TRBD2. The J call is in doubt because the DNA end fits TRBJ2-1 better. This CDR3 is built from 15 residues. CDR1 and CDR2 (germline): SQVTM, ANQGSEA. CDR3 sequence (DNA): TGCAGCGTTTCAATTCCGGGACTAGCGGGGGGTGAGCAGTTCCTC. It is translated as CSVSIPGLAGGEQFL.

Notes on this clonotype: A clone one base away is much larger, so this may be a read error. This rearrangement joins TRBV29-1 to TRBJ2-3; D gene ambiguous. With 3 bases removed from V and 6 bases from J, the gap between germline ends came to 1 base. CDR3 length equals 9 residues. The germline V gene has CDR1 SQVTM and CDR2 ANQGSEA. CDR3 nucleotide sequence: TGCAGCGTTGATGATACGCAGTATTTT. Its translation: CSVDDTQYF.

This clonotype turned up a few times. The rearrangement links TRBV5-1 to TRBJ1-6, with 10 bases identical to TRBD1. Germline CDR1 SGHRS, CDR2 YFSETQ. The V gene end was trimmed by 1 base and the J gene end by 10 bases; junction bases not matched to a gene: 5. The CDR3 has 15 amino acids. CDR3: CASSLWDRGRSPLHF. DNA for the CDR3: TGCGCCAGCAGCTTGTGGGACAGGGGTCGGTCACCCCTCCACTTT. Combining the CDR3 with reference TRBV5-1 and TRBJ1-6 gives the whole variable domain KAGVTQTPRYLIKTRGQQVTLSCSPISGHRSVSWYQQTPGQGLQFLFEYFSETQRNKGNFPGRFSGRQFSNSRSEMNVSTLELGDSALYLCASSLWDRGRSPLHFGNGTRLTVT.

This clonotype was recorded a few times. V is TRBV29-1 and J is TRBJ1-2; TRBD1 is a possible D gene (5 bases). V lost 4 bases, J lost 2 bases, and 17 bases lay in between. Germline-derived CDR1 and CDR2 are SQVTM and ANQGSEA. The CDR3 is 15 residues long. The CDR3 DNA is TGCAGCGTTGTACTCGGGGCGTCCAGGAACTATGGCTACACCTTC. This codes for CSVVLGASRNYGYTF.

This clonotype was found many times. J is TRBJ2-7 and V is TRBV5-1; D is undetermined. The V gene lost 0 bases and the J gene lost 3 bases, with 7 bases spanning the gap. This CDR3 has 13 amino acids. Germline V lookup: CDR1 SGHRS, CDR2 YFSETQ. CDR3 DNA sequence: TGCGCCAGCAGCTTGGGACTGAACTACGAGCAGTACTTC. This encodes CASSLGLNYEQYF. The complete variable domain, with remaining parts taken from reference TRBV5-1 and TRBJ2-7, reads KAGVTQTPRYLIKTRGQQVTLSCSPISGHRSVSWYQQTPGQGLQFLFEYFSETQRNKGNFPGRFSGRQFSNSRSEMNVSTLELGDSALYLCASSLGLNYEQYFGPGTRLTVT.

V is TRBV29-1 and J is TRBJ1-2; no definite D call. The V gene lost 6 bases and the J gene lost 3 bases, with 8 bases spanning the gap. The germline V gene encodes CDR1 SQVTM and CDR2 ANQGSEA. The CDR3 contains 11 residues. The CDR3 DNA follows: TGCAGCGTCGGAAACCACTATGGCTACACCTTC. It yields the protein CSVGNHYGYTF.

The rearrangement uses TRBV25-1 and TRBJ1-2, with 7 bases aligning to TRBD1. The germline V gene encodes CDR1 MGHDK and CDR2 SYGVNS. This CDR3 spans 14 amino acids. The ends lost 1 base at V and 7 bases at J; junction bases unmatched: 6. The CDR3 DNA reads as TGTGCCAGCAGTGAATTGGACAGGAGTGGTGGCTACACCTTC. Residues: CASSELDRSGGYTF.

The chain links TRBV27 to TRBJ1-4; D ambiguous. Trimming left V 4 bases short and J 2 bases short, with 5 bases between. Germline assignment: CDR1 MNHEY and CDR2 SMNVEV (reference sequence). This CDR3 has 13 amino acids. Written as DNA, the CDR3 is TGTGCCAGCAGTTCACAGACTAATGAAAAACTGTTTTTT. Translation gives CASSSQTNEKLFF.

The chain carries TRBV7-9 and TRBJ1-3; 11 bases are a match to TRBD1. The CDR3 is 16 residues long. From germline, CDR1 is SEHNR and CDR2 FQNEAQ (reference sequence). After removal of 4 bases from V and 4 bases from J, the junction contained 6 bases not matched to a gene. CDR3 in amino acids: CASSSYGTGGGNTIYF. In DNA form, the CDR3 reads TGTGCCAGCAGCTCGTACGGGACAGGGGGAGGAAACACCATATATTTT.

The rearrangement uses TRBV29-1 and TRBJ1-3, with unresolved D. Per germline, CDR1 SQVTM and CDR2 ANQGSEA. CDR3 length: 14 residues. The V gene lost 5 bases and the J gene lost 0 bases, with 11 bases spanning the gap. This CDR3 is CSVIPPSSGNTIYF. CDR3 DNA: TGCAGCGTTATCCCCCCAAGCTCTGGAAACACCATATATTTT.

The table lists this clonotype with a few counts. This chain links TRBV20-1 with TRBJ2-7, with 8 nucleotides matching TRBD2. V dropped 3 bases and J dropped 5; count of bases not matched to a gene: 12. The CDR3 covers 15 residues. Germline CDR1 is DFQATT and CDR2 is SNEGSKA (reference sequence). The CDR3, as DNA: TGCAGTGCTAGCGGGGGTAGCGGGGCCGTGGACGAGCAGTACTTC. Amino acid sequence: CSASGGSGAVDEQYF.

This chain joins TRBV20-1 and TRBJ1-6; tentatively, D is TRBD1 (5 bases). Germline loops: CDR1 DFQATT, CDR2 SNEGSKA (reference sequence). The CDR3 totals 16 residues. With 1 base removed from V and 0 bases from J, the gap between germline ends came to 10 bases. The CDR3 bases are TGCAGTGCTAGAGTGGCAGGGAGCTCCTATAATTCACCCCTCCACTTT. This encodes CSARVAGSSYNSPLHF.